These 23 T cell receptor beta chains were sequenced from one sample in a study of blood T cell repertoires in COVID-19. TCRdb keeps only in-frame clones here, not all; method: immunoSEQ multiplex PCR. The repertoire includes tens of thousands of clones, approximately 79% of them detected once, and approximately 10% sits in the top ten. The sequencing sample was made of peripheral blood. These TCRs come from a man aged 70 or older with acute or convalescent COVID-19.

This clone was counted once. The chain is built from TRBV3-1 (or the pseudogene TRBV3-2) and TRBJ1-6; D gene ambiguous. There are 15 residues in the CDR3. Per the germline V gene, CDR1 is LGHDT and CDR2 is YNNKEL (reference sequence). Between the trimmed V and J ends, which lost 0 bases and 10 bases, there was a span of 13 bases. CDR3 protein: CASSQEGGSRSPLHF. Here the CDR3 DNA reads TGTGCCAGCAGCCAAGAAGGTGGTAGCCGCTCACCCCTCCACTTT.

This chain links TRBV3-1 (or the pseudogene TRBV3-2) with TRBJ2-3, with TRBD2 identical over 9 bases. The germline V gene encodes CDR1 LGHDT and CDR2 YNNKEL (reference sequence). The V and J ends lost 4 bases and 3 bases, in that order; junction bases with no gene match: 8. This CDR3 has 16 residues. The CDR3 protein is CASSPRGAGGTDTQYF. CDR3 in DNA: TGTGCCAGCAGCCCCCGGGGGGCGGGGGGGACAGATACGCAGTATTTT.

The chain carries TRBV19 and TRBJ1-2, with 8 nucleotides matching TRBD1. CDR3 length: 15 amino acids. With 6 bases clipped from V and 2 bases from J, the junction kept 8 bases outside the gene matches. Per germline, CDR1 LNHDA and CDR2 SQIVND (reference sequence). The CDR3 sequence is CASSLGRDRNYGYTF. In DNA form, the CDR3 reads TGTGCCAGTAGCCTCGGCCGGGACAGGAACTATGGCTACACCTTC.

This chain uses TRBV10-3 with TRBJ1-1; D might be TRBD1 (6 bases). The ends were cut back, 2 bases at V and 0 bases at J, with 19 bases in the middle. The CDR3 is made up of 18 amino acids. Germline V gene lookup returns CDR1 ENHRY and CDR2 SYGVKD. The CDR3 DNA reads as TGTGCCATCAGTGAGAGGGGACAAACCTCTCTCATGAACACTGAAGCTTTCTTT. Translated, it gives CAISERGQTSLMNTEAFF.

The V and J genes are TRBV19 and TRBJ2-7; TRBD1 aligns across 7 bases. This CDR3 region has 13 residues. Germline CDR1 is LNHDA and CDR2 is SQIVND (reference sequence). Trimming took 5 bases from V and 2 from J; bases not matched to a gene: 3. The CDR3 bases are TGTGCCAGTAGTGGACAGGTCGCCTACGAGCAGTACTTC. This gives the protein CASSGQVAYEQYF.

The chain uses TRBV2 and TRBJ2-5; 7 bases agree with TRBD1. Germline values: CDR1 SNHLY, CDR2 FYNNEI. The CDR3 totals 15 residues. V lost 4 bases, J lost 5 bases, and 10 bases stayed unmatched. DNA for the CDR3: TGTGCCAGCAGTGGGCGGACAGGCTCGTTGGAGACCCAGTACTTC. Translated: CASSGRTGSLETQYF.

J is TRBJ2-7 and V is TRBV6-1; 10 nucleotides line up with TRBD1. The V segment lost 5 bases and the J segment 9 bases; nucleotides outside the gene matches: 13. CDR3 size: 15 residues. Germline V gives CDR1 MNHNS, CDR2 SASEGT. CDR3: CASSSPGQGIEGQYF. CDR3 DNA: TGTGCCAGCAGTTCCCCGGGACAGGGGATAGAGGGGCAGTACTTC.

The V call is TRBV24-1, the J call TRBJ2-2; 7 positions match TRBD1. Germline V lookup: CDR1 KGHDR, CDR2 SFDVKD. CDR3 length: 18 amino acids. Trimming at V came to 0 bases and at J to 4 bases, leaving 10 bases not matched to a gene. The CDR3 DNA sequence: TGTGCCACCAGTGATTTGACGAGGGGGACAGCGAGCACCGGGGAGCTGTTTTTT. Amino acids: CATSDLTRGTASTGELFF.

The J gene is TRBJ2-2, the V gene TRBV7-9; D may be TRBD1 (6 bases). The germline gives CDR1 SEHNR, CDR2 FQNEAQ (reference sequence). This CDR3 has 15 amino acids. V was pared by 6 bases and J by 5 bases, with 16 bases between. The CDR3 reads CASRSRTESTGELFF. The CDR3 bases are TGTGCCAGCAGATCTCGGACAGAAAGTACCGGGGAGCTGTTTTTT.

DNA of the CDR3: TGTGCCAGCAGCCGGACAGATCGATTGAACACCGGGGAGCTGTTTTTT. It codes for CASSRTDRLNTGELFF. The chain employs TRBV11-2 and TRBJ2-2; D is perhaps TRBD1 (6 bases). Germline V gene sequence: CDR1 SGHAT, CDR2 FQNNGV. The CDR3 contains 16 residues. The V end was cut by 5 bases, the J end by 1 base, with 14 bases between.

The chain is built from TRBV5-1 and TRBJ2-4, with no clear D. V lost 5 bases, J lost 0 bases, and 12 bases lay in between. The V gene's germline CDR1 is SGHRS and CDR2 YFSETQ. The CDR3 is 15 amino acids. In DNA form, the CDR3 reads TGCGCCAGCAGGACAACCTCTTCAGCCAAAAACATTCAGTACTTC. This encodes CASRTTSSAKNIQYF. The full variable domain, rest sourced from reference TRBV5-1 and TRBJ2-4, is KAGVTQTPRYLIKTRGQQVTLSCSPISGHRSVSWYQQTPGQGLQFLFEYFSETQRNKGNFPGRFSGRQFSNSRSEMNVSTLELGDSALYLCASRTTSSAKNIQYFGAGTRLSVL.

J is TRBJ1-5 and V is TRBV19; 8 bases are a match to TRBD1. CDR3 length: 13 amino acids. Trimming removed 6 bases from V and 2 bases from J; junction bases left unmatched: 0. Germline assignment: CDR1 LNHDA and CDR2 SQIVND (reference sequence). The CDR3 region is CASRDRGNQPQHF. The CDR3 nucleotides are TGTGCCAGTAGGGACAGGGGCAATCAGCCCCAGCATTTT.

A few counts support this clone. The chain has TRBV10-3 and TRBJ2-7, with TRBD1 matching over 9 bases. The germline V gene has CDR1 ENHRY and CDR2 SYGVKD. The CDR3 covers 11 residues. The trim removed 10 bases at V and 12 bases at J, leaving 10 bases unmatched. The CDR3 sequence is CATGQGLFLYV. CDR3 sequence (DNA): TGTGCCACCGGACAGGGGCTCTTCTTGTACGTC.

The gene calls are TRBV6-4 and TRBJ2-1; D not resolved. The germline CDR1 and CDR2 sequences are MRHNA and SNTAGT. Between the trimmed V and J ends, which lost 3 bases and 3 bases, there was a span of 6 bases. This CDR3 has 13 residues. The CDR3 region is CASSEGFYNEQFF. In nucleotides, the CDR3 is TGTGCCAGCAGTGAGGGCTTCTACAATGAGCAGTTCTTC.

The chain links TRBV7-9 to TRBJ1-2; D unresolved. V gave up 5 bases and J gave up 8 bases, with 12 bases separating them. The germline CDR1 and CDR2 sequences are SEHNR and FQNEAQ (reference sequence). There are 12 residues in the CDR3. DNA of the CDR3: TGTGCCAGCAGCACTGAACCGGGGGGCTACACCTTC. Protein product: CASSTEPGGYTF.

V is TRBV5-1 and J is TRBJ2-2; 10 bases are a match to TRBD1. CDR3 length: 14 residues. V trimming: 4 bases; J trimming: 9 bases; junction bases outside the gene matches: 6. Germline CDR1 and CDR2: SGHRS and YFSETQ. DNA for the CDR3: TGCGCCAGCAGCCCCCAGACAGGGGGCCGGGAGCTGTTTTTT. It codes for CASSPQTGGRELFF.

V is TRBV19 and J is TRBJ2-1; D is undetermined. V lost 9 bases, J lost 5 bases, and 17 bases lay in between. The CDR3 is made up of 14 amino acids. The germline V gene has CDR1 LNHDA and CDR2 SQIVND (reference sequence). The CDR3 region is CASHFPGNHNEQFF. The CDR3 bases are TGTGCCAGCCACTTCCCGGGTAATCACAATGAGCAGTTCTTC.

The CDR3 bases are TGTGCCAGCTCACCACTTCCGACAATGAACACAGATACGCAGTATTTT. Translation: CASSPLPTMNTDTQYF. The chain carries TRBV18 and TRBJ2-3; D ambiguous. Trimming stripped 1 base from V and 2 bases from J, with 13 bases between. CDR1 is KGHSH, CDR2 LQKENI, per germline. This CDR3 is 16 amino acids long.

The J gene is TRBJ2-5, the V gene TRBV7-9; tentative D call: TRBD2 (6 bases). From germline, CDR1 is SEHNR and CDR2 FQNEAQ (reference sequence). The CDR3 extends over 13 amino acids. The V end was cut by 1 base, the J end by 5 bases, with 8 bases between. This chain's CDR3 is CASSLGGDETQYF. In DNA form, the CDR3 reads TGTGCCAGCAGCTTAGGGGGGGATGAGACCCAGTACTTC.

The V gene is TRBV19, the J gene TRBJ1-5; TRBD1 aligns across 8 bases. From germline, CDR1 is LNHDA and CDR2 SQIVND (reference sequence). J lost 2 bases, V lost 7 bases, and 7 bases had no gene match. This CDR3 is 15 amino acids long. This chain's CDR3 is CASNPDRVGNQPQHF. For the CDR3, the DNA is TGTGCCAGTAACCCGGACAGGGTCGGCAATCAGCCCCAGCATTTT.

The chain employs TRBV3-1 (or the pseudogene TRBV3-2) and TRBJ2-7; no clear D gene. The CDR3 totals 17 residues. With 4 bases removed from V and 0 bases from J, the gap between germline ends came to 19 bases. In germline, CDR1 is LGHDT, CDR2 YNNKEL (reference sequence). CDR3 DNA sequence: TGTGCCAGCAGCCCTGCCCTCCCCCTGCCCAGCTCCTACGAGCAGTACTTC. This gives the protein CASSPALPLPSSYEQYF.

The chain recombines TRBV30 with TRBJ1-4; D is perhaps TRBD1 (6 bases). CDR1 is GTSNPN, CDR2 SVGIG, per germline (reference sequence). This CDR3 region has 16 residues. Between the trimmed V and J ends, which lost 3 bases and 4 bases, there was a span of 18 bases. CDR3 sequence reads: CAWSPIPLQGNEKLFF. The CDR3 DNA reads TGTGCCTGGAGCCCTATACCCCTACAGGGTAATGAAAAACTGTTTTTT.

The CDR3 sequence: CASSPLAGKRTGELFF. CDR3 bases: TGTGCCAGCAGCCCCCTAGCGGGAAAACGCACCGGGGAGCTGTTTTTT. The chain employs TRBV3-1 (or the pseudogene TRBV3-2) and TRBJ2-2, with 9 bases that match TRBD2. CDR1 and CDR2 from the germline V gene are LGHDT and YNNKEL (reference sequence). V dropped 4 bases and J dropped 4; count of bases not matched to a gene: 7. The CDR3 consists of 16 residues.